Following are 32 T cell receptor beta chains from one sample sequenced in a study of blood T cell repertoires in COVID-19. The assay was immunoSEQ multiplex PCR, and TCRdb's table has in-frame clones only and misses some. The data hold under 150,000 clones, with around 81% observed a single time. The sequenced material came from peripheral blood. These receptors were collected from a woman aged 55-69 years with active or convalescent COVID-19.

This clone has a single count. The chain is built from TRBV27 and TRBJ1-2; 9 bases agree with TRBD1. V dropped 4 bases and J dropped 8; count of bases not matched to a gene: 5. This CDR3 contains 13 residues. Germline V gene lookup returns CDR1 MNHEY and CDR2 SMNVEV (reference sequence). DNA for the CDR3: TGTGCCAGCAGTTACGGGACAGGGCACGGCTACACCTTC. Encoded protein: CASSYGTGHGYTF.

In DNA form, the CDR3 reads TGTGCCACCAGCAGAGCGGGAGGAGGCTACACCTTC. It yields the protein CATSRAGGGYTF. This chain connects TRBV15 to TRBJ1-2; D is unclear. CDR1 and CDR2 (germline): LNHNV, YYDKDF (reference sequence). Between the trimmed V and J ends, which lost 1 base and 8 bases, there was a span of 8 bases. CDR3 length equals 12 residues. Using reference TRBV15 and TRBJ1-2 for the parts outside the CDR3, the full variable domain is DAMVIQNPRYQVTQFGKPVTLSCSQTLNHNVMYWYQQKSSQAPKLLFHYYDKDFNNEADTPDNFQSRRPNTSFCFLDIRSPGLGDTAMYLCATSRAGGGYTFGSGTRLTVV.

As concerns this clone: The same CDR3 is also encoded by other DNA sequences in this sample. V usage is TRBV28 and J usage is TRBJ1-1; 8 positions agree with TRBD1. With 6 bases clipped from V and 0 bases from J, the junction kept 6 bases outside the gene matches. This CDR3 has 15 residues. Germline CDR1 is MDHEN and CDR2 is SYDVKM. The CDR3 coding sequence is TGTGCCAGCAGCTCCCCAGGGGGCGTGAACACTGAAGCTTTCTTT. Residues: CASSSPGGVNTEAFF.

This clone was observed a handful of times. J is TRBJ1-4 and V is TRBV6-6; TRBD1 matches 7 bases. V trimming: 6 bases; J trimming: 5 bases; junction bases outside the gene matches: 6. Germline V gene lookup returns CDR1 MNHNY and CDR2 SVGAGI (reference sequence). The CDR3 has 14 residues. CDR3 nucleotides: TGTGCCAGCAGCCGGGACAGAATAAATGAAAAACTGTTTTTT. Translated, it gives CASSRDRINEKLFF.

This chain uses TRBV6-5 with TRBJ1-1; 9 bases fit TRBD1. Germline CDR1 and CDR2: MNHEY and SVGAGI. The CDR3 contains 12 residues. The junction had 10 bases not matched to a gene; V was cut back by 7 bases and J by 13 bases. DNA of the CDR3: TGTGCCAGCACTCCCAGGGACAGGGAGTATTTCTTT. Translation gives CASTPRDREYFF.

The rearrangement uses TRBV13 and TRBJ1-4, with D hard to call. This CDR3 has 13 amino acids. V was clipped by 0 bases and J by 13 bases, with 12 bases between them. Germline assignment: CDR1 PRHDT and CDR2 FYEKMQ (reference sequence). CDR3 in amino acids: CASSLGGRGGLFF. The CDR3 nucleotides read TGTGCCAGCAGCTTAGGGGGCAGAGGAGGACTGTTTTTT.

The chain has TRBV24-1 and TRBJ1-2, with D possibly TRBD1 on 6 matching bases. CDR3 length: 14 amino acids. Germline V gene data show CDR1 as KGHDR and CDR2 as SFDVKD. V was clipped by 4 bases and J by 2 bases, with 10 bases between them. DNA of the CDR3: TGTGCCACCAGTGACGTCACAGGGAACTATGGCTACACCTTC. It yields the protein CATSDVTGNYGYTF.

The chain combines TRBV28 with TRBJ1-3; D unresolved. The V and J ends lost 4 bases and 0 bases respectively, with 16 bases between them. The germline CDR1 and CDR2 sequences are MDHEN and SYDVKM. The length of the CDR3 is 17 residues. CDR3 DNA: TGTGCCAGCAGTTCTAGTTACCGAGGGTTCTCTGGAAACACCATATATTTT. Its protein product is CASSSSYRGFSGNTIYF.

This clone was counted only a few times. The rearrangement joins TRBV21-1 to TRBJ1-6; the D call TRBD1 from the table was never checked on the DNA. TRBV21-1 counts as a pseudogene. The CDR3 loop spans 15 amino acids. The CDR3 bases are TGTGCCAGGGCATTAGACATTACCTATAATTCACCCCTCCACTTT. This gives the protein CARALDITYNSPLHF.

In DNA, the CDR3 is TGTGCCAGCAGAGTCGCGGCGGGGAGTAACACCGGGGAGCTGTTTTTT. Its protein is CASRVAAGSNTGELFF. V gene TRBV7-2 combines with J gene TRBJ2-2; possibly TRBD2 for D (6 bases). The ends were cut back, 6 bases at V and 2 bases at J, with 16 bases in the middle. Germline assignment: CDR1 SGHTA and CDR2 FQGNSA. The CDR3 loop spans 16 amino acids.

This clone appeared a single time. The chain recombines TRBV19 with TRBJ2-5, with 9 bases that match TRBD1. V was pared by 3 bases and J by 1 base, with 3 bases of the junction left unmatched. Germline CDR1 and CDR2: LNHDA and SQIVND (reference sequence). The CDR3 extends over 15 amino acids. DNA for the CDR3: TGTGCCAGTAGTATCCCGGGACAGGGCCAAGAGACCCAGTACTTC. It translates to CASSIPGQGQETQYF.

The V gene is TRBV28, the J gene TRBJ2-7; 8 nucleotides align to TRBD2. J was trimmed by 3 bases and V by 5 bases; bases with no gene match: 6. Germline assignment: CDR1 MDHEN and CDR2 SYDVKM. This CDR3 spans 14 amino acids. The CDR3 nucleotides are TGTGCCAGCAGTCAATTAGCGGGAAGCTACGAGCAGTACTTC. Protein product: CASSQLAGSYEQYF.

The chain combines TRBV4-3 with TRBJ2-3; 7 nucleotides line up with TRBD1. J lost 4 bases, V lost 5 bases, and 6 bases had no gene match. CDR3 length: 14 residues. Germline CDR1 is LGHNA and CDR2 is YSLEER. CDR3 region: CASSTRQGADTQYF. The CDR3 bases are TGCGCCAGCAGCACCAGACAGGGCGCAGATACGCAGTATTTT.

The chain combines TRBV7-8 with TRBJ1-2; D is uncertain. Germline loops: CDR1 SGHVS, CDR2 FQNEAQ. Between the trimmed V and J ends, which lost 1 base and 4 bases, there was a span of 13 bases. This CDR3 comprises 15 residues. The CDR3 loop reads CASSLEQIPLYGYTF. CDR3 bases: TGTGCCAGCAGCTTAGAACAGATACCCCTCTATGGCTACACCTTC. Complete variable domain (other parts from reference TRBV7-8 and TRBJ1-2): GAGVSQSPRYKVAKRGQDVALRCDPISGHVSLFWYQQALGQGPEFLTYFQNEAQLDKSGLPSDRFFAERPEGSVSTLKIQRTQQEDSAVYLCASSLEQIPLYGYTFGSGTRLTVV.

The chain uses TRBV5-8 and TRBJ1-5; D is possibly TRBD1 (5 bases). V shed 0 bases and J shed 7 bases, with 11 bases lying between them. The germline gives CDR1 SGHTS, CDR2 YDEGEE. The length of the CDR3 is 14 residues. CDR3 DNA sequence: TGTGCCAGCAGCTTGGCGGGGGGGTTCCAGCCCCAGCATTTT. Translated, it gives CASSLAGGFQPQHF.

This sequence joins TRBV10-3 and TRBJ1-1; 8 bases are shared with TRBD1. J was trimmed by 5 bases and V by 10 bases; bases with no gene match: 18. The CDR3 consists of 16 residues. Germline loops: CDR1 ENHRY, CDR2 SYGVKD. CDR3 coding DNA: TGTGCCACCCTGGGGAAAAGCGGACAGGGAGGGACTGAAGCTTTCTTT. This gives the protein CATLGKSGQGGTEAFF.

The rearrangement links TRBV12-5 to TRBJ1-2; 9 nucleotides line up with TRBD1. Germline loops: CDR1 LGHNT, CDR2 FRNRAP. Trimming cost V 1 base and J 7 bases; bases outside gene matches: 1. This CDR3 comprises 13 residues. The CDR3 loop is CASGLDRGLGYTF. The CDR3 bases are TGTGCTAGTGGTTTGGACAGGGGGCTTGGCTACACCTTC. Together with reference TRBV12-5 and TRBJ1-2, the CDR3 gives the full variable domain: DARVTQTPRHKVTEMGQEVTMRCQPILGHNTVFWYRQTMMQGLELLAYFRNRAPLDDSGMPKDRFSAEMPDATLATLKIQPSEPRDSAVYFCASGLDRGLGYTFGSGTRLTVV.

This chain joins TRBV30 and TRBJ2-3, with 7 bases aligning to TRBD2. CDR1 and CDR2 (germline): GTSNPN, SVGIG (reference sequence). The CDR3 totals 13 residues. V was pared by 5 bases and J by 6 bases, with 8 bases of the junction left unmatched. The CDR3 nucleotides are TGTGCCTGGGGGGGAGGGTCGCAGGATACGCAGTATTTT. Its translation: CAWGGGSQDTQYF.

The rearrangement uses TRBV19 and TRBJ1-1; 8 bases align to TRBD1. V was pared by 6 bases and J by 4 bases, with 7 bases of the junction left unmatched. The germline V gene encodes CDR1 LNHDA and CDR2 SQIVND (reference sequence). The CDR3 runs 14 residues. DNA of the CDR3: TGTGCCAGTAGACTCCAGGGGGCTGTCACTGAAGCTTTCTTT. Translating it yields CASRLQGAVTEAFF.

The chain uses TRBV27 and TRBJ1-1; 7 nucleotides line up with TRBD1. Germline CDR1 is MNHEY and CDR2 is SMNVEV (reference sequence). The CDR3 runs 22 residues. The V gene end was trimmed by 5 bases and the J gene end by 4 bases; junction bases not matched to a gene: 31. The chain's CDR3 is CASSRLPLNLRDRSPESTEAFF. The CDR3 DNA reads TGTGCCAGCAGTCGCCTGCCACTAAATCTTCGGGACAGATCCCCTGAAAGCACTGAAGCTTTCTTT.

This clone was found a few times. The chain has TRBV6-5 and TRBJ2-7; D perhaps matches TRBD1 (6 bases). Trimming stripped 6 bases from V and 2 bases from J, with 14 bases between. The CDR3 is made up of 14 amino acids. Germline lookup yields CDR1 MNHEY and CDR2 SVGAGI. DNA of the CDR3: TGTGCCAGCAGCCAAGACAGGTTTCCCTACGAGCAGTACTTC. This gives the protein CASSQDRFPYEQYF.

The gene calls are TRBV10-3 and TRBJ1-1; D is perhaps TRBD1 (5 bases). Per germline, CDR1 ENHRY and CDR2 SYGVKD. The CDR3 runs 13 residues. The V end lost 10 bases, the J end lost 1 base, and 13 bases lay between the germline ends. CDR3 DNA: TGTGCCACGGGGGACGCTAAGAACACTGAAGCTTTCTTT. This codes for CATGDAKNTEAFF.

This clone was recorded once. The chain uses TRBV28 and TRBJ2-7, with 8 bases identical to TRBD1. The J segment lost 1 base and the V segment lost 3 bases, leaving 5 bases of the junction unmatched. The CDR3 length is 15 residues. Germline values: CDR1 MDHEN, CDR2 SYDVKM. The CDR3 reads CASSFSGTGSYEQYF. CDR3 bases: TGTGCCAGCAGTTTTTCCGGGACAGGATCCTACGAGCAGTACTTC.

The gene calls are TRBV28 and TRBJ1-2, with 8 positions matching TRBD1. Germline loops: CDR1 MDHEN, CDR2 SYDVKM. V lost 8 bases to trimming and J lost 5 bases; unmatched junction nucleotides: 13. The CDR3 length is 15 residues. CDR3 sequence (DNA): TGTGCCAGCGAGGACAGGGCCTCTGGTGAATATGGCTACACCTTC. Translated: CASEDRASGEYGYTF.

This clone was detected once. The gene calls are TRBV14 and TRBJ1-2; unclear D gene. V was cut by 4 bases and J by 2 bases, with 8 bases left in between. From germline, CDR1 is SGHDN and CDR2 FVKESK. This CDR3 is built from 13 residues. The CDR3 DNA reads TGTGCCAGCAGCCTCGTACACAACTATGGCTACACCTTC. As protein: CASSLVHNYGYTF.

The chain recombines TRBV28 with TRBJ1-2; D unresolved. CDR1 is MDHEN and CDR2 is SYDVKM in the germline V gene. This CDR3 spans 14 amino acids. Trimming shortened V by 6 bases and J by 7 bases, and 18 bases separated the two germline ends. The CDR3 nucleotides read TGTGCCAGCAGATCCCAGGTACCGGGAGGTGGCTACACCTTC. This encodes CASRSQVPGGGYTF.

The CDR3 reads CASSFNRENSPLHF. CDR3 DNA: TGTGCCAGCAGCTTCAACAGGGAGAATTCACCCCTCCACTTT. The V gene is TRBV7-6, the J gene TRBJ1-6; maybe TRBD1 (6 bases). CDR1 is SGHVS, CDR2 FNYEAQ, per germline. There are 14 residues in the CDR3. Deletions cut 3 bases from V and 7 bases from J, with 10 bases between.

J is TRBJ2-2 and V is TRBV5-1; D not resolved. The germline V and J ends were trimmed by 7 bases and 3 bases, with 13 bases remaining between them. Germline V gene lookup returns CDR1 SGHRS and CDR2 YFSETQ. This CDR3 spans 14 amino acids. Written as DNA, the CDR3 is TGCGCCAGCGGATGGAGACTTGACACCGGGGAGCTGTTTTTT. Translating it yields CASGWRLDTGELFF.

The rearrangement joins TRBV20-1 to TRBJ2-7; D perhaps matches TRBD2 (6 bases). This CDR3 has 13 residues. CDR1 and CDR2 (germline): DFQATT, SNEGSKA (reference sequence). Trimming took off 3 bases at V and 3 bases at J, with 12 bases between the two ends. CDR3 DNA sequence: TGCAGTGCTAGTAGCGGACCGGTCTACGAGCAGTACTTC. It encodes CSASSGPVYEQYF.

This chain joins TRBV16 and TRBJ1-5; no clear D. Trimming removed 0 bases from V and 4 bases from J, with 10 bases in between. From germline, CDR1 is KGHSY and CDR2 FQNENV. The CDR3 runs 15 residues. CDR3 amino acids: CASSQSITDNQPQHF. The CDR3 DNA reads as TGTGCCAGCAGCCAATCGATCACAGATAATCAGCCCCAGCATTTT.

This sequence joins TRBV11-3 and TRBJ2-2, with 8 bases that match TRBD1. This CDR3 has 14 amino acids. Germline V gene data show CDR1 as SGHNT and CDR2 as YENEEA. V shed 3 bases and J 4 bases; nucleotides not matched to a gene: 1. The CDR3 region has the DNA TGTGCCAGCAGCTTCGACAGGGGCACCGGGGAGCTGTTTTTT. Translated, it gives CASSFDRGTGELFF.

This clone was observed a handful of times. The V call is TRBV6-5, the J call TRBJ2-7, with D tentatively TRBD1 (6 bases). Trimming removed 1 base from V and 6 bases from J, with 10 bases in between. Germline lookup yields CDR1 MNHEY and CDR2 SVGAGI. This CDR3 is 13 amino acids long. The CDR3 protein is CASSYYRDTEQYF. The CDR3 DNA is TGTGCCAGCAGTTACTATAGGGACACCGAGCAGTACTTC.